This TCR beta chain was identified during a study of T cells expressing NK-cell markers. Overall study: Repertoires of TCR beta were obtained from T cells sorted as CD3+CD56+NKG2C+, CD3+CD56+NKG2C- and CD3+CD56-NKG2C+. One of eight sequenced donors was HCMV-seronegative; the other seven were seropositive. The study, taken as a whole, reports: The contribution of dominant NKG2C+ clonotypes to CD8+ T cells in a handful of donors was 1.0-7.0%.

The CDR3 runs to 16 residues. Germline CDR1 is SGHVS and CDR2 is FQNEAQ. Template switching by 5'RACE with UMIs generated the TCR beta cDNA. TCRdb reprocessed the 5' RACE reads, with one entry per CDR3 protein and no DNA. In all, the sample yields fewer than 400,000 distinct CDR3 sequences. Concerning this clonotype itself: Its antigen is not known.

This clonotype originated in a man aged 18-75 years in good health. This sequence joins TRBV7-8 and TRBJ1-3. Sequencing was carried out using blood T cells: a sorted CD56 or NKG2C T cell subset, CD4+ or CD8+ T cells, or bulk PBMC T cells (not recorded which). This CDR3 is CASSLRVGQTGNTIYF. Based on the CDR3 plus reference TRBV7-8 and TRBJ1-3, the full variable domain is GAGVSQSPRYKVAKRGQDVALRCDPISGHVSLFWYQQALGQGPEFLTYFQNEAQLDKSGLPSDRFFAERPEGSVSTLKIQRTQQEDSAVYLCASSLRVGQTGNTIYFGEGSWLTVV.